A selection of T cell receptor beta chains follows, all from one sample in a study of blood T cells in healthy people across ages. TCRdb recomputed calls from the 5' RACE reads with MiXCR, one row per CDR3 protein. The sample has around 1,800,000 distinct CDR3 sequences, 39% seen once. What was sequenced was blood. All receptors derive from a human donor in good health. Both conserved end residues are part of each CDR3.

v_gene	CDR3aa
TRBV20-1	CSASTSGRAWGETQYF
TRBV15	CATSRDVNWQADAGELFF
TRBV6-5	CASSYGDRANSPLHF
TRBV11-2	CASSLGLAESSYEQYF
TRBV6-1	CASRTGTAPYEQYF
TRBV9	CASSVGGRDTQETQYF
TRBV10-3	CAIGGGGSLYEQYF
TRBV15	CATSRQRANYGYTF
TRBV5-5	CASSYAGTHTEAFF
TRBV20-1	CSARDSGTYSYEQYF
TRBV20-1	CSARDSRFSRGAYEQYF
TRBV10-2	CASSGTGYQPQHF
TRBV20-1	CSALRTGGHQETQYF
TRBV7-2	CASSFPGTGNYEQYF
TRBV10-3	CAIRQVSSYEQYF
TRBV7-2	CASSLTDMDTQYF
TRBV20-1	CSARTSGAEETQYF
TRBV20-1	CSAGGTSGDSEQYF
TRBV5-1	CASATGQGGSMNTEAFF
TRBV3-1	CASSQGIQGDNEQFF
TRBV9	CASSLGQGGGAGYGYTF
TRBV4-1	CASSQGSRGDLSTDTQYF
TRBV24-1	CATSEGQGLNQPQHF
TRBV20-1	CSARGSGPYGYTF
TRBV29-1	CSVVAGGSLAKNIQYF
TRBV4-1	CASSQTRVGTGISGANVLTF
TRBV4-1	CASSQPKRDGKANTF
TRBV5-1	CASSIGQGTDEQYF
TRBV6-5	CASSYSRGEQFF
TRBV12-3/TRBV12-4	CASSLGTGEYEQYF
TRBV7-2	CASSLRYQGLHYGYTF
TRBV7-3	CASSPNAILNYGYTF
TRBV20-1	CSARDLKGLPFRTQYF
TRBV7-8	CASSLFGQLNTGELFF
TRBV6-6	CASSLPRNSGGTDTQYF
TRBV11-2	CASSLAASGWYEQYF
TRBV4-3	CASSQSTDNYGYTF
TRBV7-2	CASSFSGGTAYNEQFF
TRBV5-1	CASSPLASGAYEQYF
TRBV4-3	CASSQDPSGGEDTQYF
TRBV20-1	CSALGNEQFF
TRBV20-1	CSAGEVSQETQYF
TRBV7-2	CASSKGREFYEQYF
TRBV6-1	CASSQRGRGNWLSQETQYF
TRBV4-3	CASSQAQGPYNGQFF
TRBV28	CASRPLATNEKLFF
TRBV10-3	CAISEGDFPAGGYTF
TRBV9	CASSVILNTEAFF
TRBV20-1	CSAPGPRQGGDTQYF
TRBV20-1	CSARVGQSNQPQHF
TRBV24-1	CATSDNVAGPPYEQYF
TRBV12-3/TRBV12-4	CASSPLKGAYGYTF
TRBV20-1	CSATRPTGGTEAFF
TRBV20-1	CSAAQGSSGNTIYF
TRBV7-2	CASSSGRTGYGYTF
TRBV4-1	CASSVMTGETEAFF